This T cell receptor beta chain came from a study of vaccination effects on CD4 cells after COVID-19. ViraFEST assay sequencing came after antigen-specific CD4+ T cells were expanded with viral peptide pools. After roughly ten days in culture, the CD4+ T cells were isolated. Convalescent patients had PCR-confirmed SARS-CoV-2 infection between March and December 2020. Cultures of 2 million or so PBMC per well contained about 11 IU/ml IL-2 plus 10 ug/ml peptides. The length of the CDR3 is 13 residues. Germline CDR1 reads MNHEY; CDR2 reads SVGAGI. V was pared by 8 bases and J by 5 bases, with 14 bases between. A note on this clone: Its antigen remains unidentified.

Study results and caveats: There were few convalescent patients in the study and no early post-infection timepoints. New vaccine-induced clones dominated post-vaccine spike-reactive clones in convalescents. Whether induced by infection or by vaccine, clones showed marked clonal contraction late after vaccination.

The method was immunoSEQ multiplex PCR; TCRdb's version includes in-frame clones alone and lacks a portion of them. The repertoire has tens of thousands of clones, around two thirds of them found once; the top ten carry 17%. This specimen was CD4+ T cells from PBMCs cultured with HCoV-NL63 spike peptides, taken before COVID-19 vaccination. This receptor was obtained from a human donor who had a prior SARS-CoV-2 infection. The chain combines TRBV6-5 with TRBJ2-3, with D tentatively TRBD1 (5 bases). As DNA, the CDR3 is TGTGCCAGCGGGGCCGCTTGGAAAGATACGCAGTATTTT. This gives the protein CASGAAWKDTQYF.